Only one count was recorded for the clone carrying this T cell receptor beta chain. This sample stems from a study of technical replicates of blood from a handful of donors. Trimming took 10 bases from V and 3 from J; bases not matched to a gene: 7. This CDR3 is built from 13 residues. In germline, CDR1 is LNHDA, CDR2 SQIVND (reference sequence). Sequencing used immunoSEQ multiplex PCR; TCRdb keeps in-frame clones, though not all of them. Of about 66,000 clones in the sample, roughly 90% are singletons; the top ten hold just over 4.5%. The chain carries TRBV19 and TRBJ2-3; 7 bases map to TRBD1. Input material: PBMCs. The sequence was obtained from a human donor in good health. Some clones in this sample may be carry-over from other donors' samples. CDR3 region: CATGQLGTDTQYF. DNA of the CDR3: TGTGCCACGGGACAGCTTGGTACAGATACGCAGTATTTT.